This T cell receptor (beta chain) was sequenced in a study of regulatory T cells in long-lasting Graves disease listed by TCRdb under 2021. With respect to the entire study: Antithyroid drugs had been taken for less than 3 months by newly diagnosed Graves' disease patients. The study took place in China and was registered as a clinical trial. Patients with persistent Graves' disease were compared with patients with newly diagnosed Graves' disease using TCR sequencing and RNA sequencing of peripheral blood. A total of 35 or so samples underwent TCR sequencing: about 13 from persistent and around 20 from newly diagnosed Graves' disease patients. Findings and caveats that apply to the study as a whole: Only the TCR beta chain was sequenced and analyzed. Peripheral blood alone was examined, since thyroid tissue, which constituted the primary lesion, could not be accessed. Compared with newly diagnosed patients, persistent Graves' disease patients had lower TCR Shannon entropy and fewer highly expanded clones, which suggests clonal expansion. TRBV28, TRBJ1-2 and TRBJ2-5 were preferentially used in persistent disease, while TRBV20-1 and TRBJ2-1 were favored in newly diagnosed disease. Patients with persistent disease shared more public clonotypes (about 2,500) than newly diagnosed patients did (about 1,000). As a limitation, the authors acknowledged that the small sample size may reduce accuracy.

Notes on this clonotype: Its antigen remains unidentified. There are no base qualities to consult, and no much larger clone falls within one base.

Taken from the germline V gene, the CDR1 and CDR2 loops are SGHRS and YFSETQ. Relative to germline, V is missing 4 bases and J is missing 8 bases, with 8 bases of the junction outside any gene match. The CDR3, from cysteine to phenylalanine, totals 14 residues. Only the CDR3 DNA stays, 42 bases, in frame from base 1. The time point tag for this specimen amounts to: newly diagnosed GD, antithyroid drugs for less than 3 months. For both TCR sequencing and RNA sequencing, RNA was extracted from PBMCs using TRIzol. Graves' disease was diagnosed according to American Thyroid Association guidelines. Recruitment of patients was carried out at an endocrinology department in Xi'an, China. From each patient, around 8.3 milliliters of peripheral blood was collected into an EDTA anticoagulant tube. Ficoll Paque Plus density gradient separation was used to isolate PBMCs, and no further T cell sorting was performed. RNA quality was checked with an Agilent 2100 Bioanalyzer and agarose gel, and concentration with a NanoDrop 2000.

Library creation used multiplex PCR. Sequenced on an Illumina HiSeq 4000. TCR beta libraries were built with iRepertoire HTBI primers and Arm-PCR amplification of CDR3 regions. Before sequencing, the PCR products went through gel purification. For the original study's pipeline: A total of under 80 TRBV and more than twelve TRBJ segments were identified across samples and were used for gene usage analysis of CDR3 amino acid clonotypes. Filtered high-quality paired reads were merged into contigs using COPE and FqMerger. BLAST was used to align contigs to the IMGT TRBV, TRBD and TRBJ reference genes, and CDR3 was defined following IMGT. Clonotypes above 0.1% frequency were classified as highly expanded clones. Repertoire diversity was measured by Shannon entropy, and V-J evenness by the Gini coefficient. A clonotype was considered public if more than one individual shared it. TCRdb reprocessing: public reads trimmed at Q25 with fastp, clones called with MiXCR, in-frame beta chains kept. Each record represents a unique CDR3 protein, reported with the most common genes and DNA among its rows. These V and J calls originate from TCRdb's pipeline instead of the authors' own analysis. The sample table records around 420,000 distinct CDR3 sequences; over 12% of these occur just once. Under 9% of the sample comes from the top ten.

These sequences were also reported in another study, on T cells in Graves' hyperthyroidism and ophthalmopathy. The second publication reports: Graves' hyperthyroidism was defined as stable when no progression to ophthalmopathy occurred over 18 months of follow-up. Hyperthyroidism patients were aged 18 to 65 years and newly diagnosed, with disease duration of less than 2 months. Exclusion was applied to patients with uncontrolled infections, other autoimmune diseases, pregnancy or lactation. Diagnoses were based on clinical symptoms, serum thyroxine and TRAb, thyroid ultrasound and orbital computed tomography. For the first round of RT-PCR on the TCR CDR3, the HTBI primer set was used together with the Qiagen OneStep RT-PCR kit. Most expanded thyroid clonotypes (frequency above 0.001) were also detected in blood, suggesting blood repertoires may reflect thyroid immune responses. In cross-validation, a model built on a 13 V-J signature told ophthalmopathy apart from stable hyperthyroidism with 87.88% sensitivity and around 81% specificity, and in testing the same model reached 80%/75%. In validation, progression to ophthalmopathy was predicted by the model with around 70% sensitivity and roughly 76% specificity, a median of roughly 6 months before onset. To identify distinguishing TCR V-J signatures, a discovery cohort of 90 to 100 patients was used, comprising 43 with Graves' ophthalmopathy and approximately 57 with stable Graves' hyperthyroidism. Prospective prediction of ophthalmopathy was tested in an independent validation cohort of 18 to 20 hyperthyroidism patients and 15 to 17 patients who later progressed to ophthalmopathy. The roughly 91 discovery patients were randomly split 7:3 into training and test sets. The study also compared thyroid tissue and blood T-cell repertoires from over 5 Graves' hyperthyroidism patients. Once sampling was done, hyperthyroidism patients were given methimazole at a starting dose of 30 mg daily, whereas ophthalmopathy patients were given high-dose intravenous methylprednisolone. A second multiplex PCR round built the libraries, followed by size selection and purification. The libraries were sequenced on an Illumina HiSeq2000 using paired-end 100 bp reads. SOAPnuke was used to process the raw data, with reads discarded if the reads contained adapters or uncalled bases, had a mean Phred below 15, or lacked an exact constant-primer or identifier match. High-quality paired reads were merged with COPE v1.2.5, and unique nucleotide sequences were defined as clonotypes. MiTCR v1.1 was used to align the clonotypes against IMGT TRBV, TRBD and TRBJ reference segments. Analysis was restricted to V-J combinations with a frequency above 0.0001, which covered about 99% of repertoires. The TCS score was defined as the ratio of F50 (clonal expansion) to E x V (chaos), calculated using BLOSUM62-based TCRdist between CDR3 peptides within each V-J. Welch's t-statistics and random forest reduced around 510 V-J features to 13, which were used in a naive Bayes classifier (R e1071). Sample size was not statistically predetermined, and blinding of investigators to group allocation was not performed. According to the paper, TCR Vbeta CDR3 sequencing was carried out on 120 to 150 peripheral blood samples, which came from approximately 41 ophthalmopathy, around 75 hyperthyroidism and some 17 progressor patients.

The material sequenced was peripheral blood mononuclear cells (PBMCs), taken at new diagnosis, from a patient treated with antithyroid drugs. The clonotype originates from a middle-aged woman with Graves disease. Donor details come from another sample of the same person, matched by shared clones. The chain was built from TRBV5-1 and TRBJ1-1; TRBD1 matches 10 bases in the middle. The CDR3 has the sequence CASSGGGQGREAFF. The sequenced DNA is TGCGCCAGCAGCGGGGGGGGACAGGGGCGGGAAGCTTTCTTT.